This T cell receptor beta chain was retrieved from a study of patients and donors after allogeneic stem cell transplantation. There are many counts of this clonotype. One entry per CDR3 protein results from TCRdb running MiXCR on the RT-PCR reads. Found here are about 57,000 distinct CDR3 sequences, approximately 12% of them singletons; the top ten hold more than 25%. The CDR3 loop spans 16 amino acids. Deletions cut 4 bases from V and 4 bases from J, with 20 bases between. The germline V gene has CDR1 SGHKS and CDR2 YYEKEE (reference sequence). The chain recombines TRBV5-5 with TRBJ1-1; tentative D call: TRBD1 (6 bases). Source material: blood, either unsorted or a sorted T cell fraction (not recorded which). The TCR comes from a human donor who was either an allogeneic HSCT recipient or a stem cell or donor lymphocyte infusion donor (not recorded which). It is not recorded whose cells these are; they may come from a transplant donor. CDR3 amino acids: CASSRTRDTFLTEAFF. CDR3 sequence (DNA): TGTGCCAGCAGCCGTACTCGGGACACCTTCCTCACTGAAGCTTTCTTT.